This T cell receptor beta chain came from a study of cytomegalovirus exposure and HLA in healthy donors. The CDR3 contains 15 residues. Trimming cost V 0 bases and J 0 bases, with 9 bases left between them. Per germline, CDR1 MNHEY and CDR2 SVGAGI. The study, taken as a whole, reports: Cytomegalovirus status, reportedly, was diagnosed with high specificity and sensitivity by the classifier. The tendency of first-cohort TCR clusters to co-occur in the approximately 120 validation repertoires was identified by a subsequent analysis. Researchers reported that three CMV-associated chains were confirmed in vitro as CMV antigen-specific.

Using immunoSEQ multiplex PCR, the repertoire was profiled, and TCRdb retains in-frame clones only, with some absent. Of some 290,000 clones in the sample, approximately 91% were seen once. Notes on this clone: Its antigen is unidentified.

While the first cohort had fewer than 850 subjects, the donors belonged to the separate validation cohort of about 120 subjects. The V and J genes are TRBV6-5 and TRBJ2-7; tentative D call: TRBD1 (5 bases). The sequencing sample was made of PBMCs. The receptor comes from a man aged 25-45 years in good health and CMV-seronegative. The chain's CDR3 is CASSYSFRDSYEQYF. For the CDR3, the DNA is TGTGCCAGCAGTTACTCTTTCAGGGACTCCTACGAGCAGTACTTC.